These 16 T cell receptor beta chains originate from one sample sequenced in a study of T cell changes during pregnancy in multiple sclerosis. Clones were read by immunoSEQ multiplex PCR, and TCRdb kept only the in-frame ones, dropping some. This sample yields 40,000 to 45,000 clones, of which approximately 94% are seen a single time; about 1.8% belongs to the top ten. Source: peripheral blood, taken in the third trimester of pregnancy. The receptors come from a female donor with multiple sclerosis, enrolled in a pregnancy study.

The chain employs TRBV5-4 and TRBJ1-2; D is possibly TRBD1 (5 bases). The CDR3 totals 16 residues. Germline V gene lookup returns CDR1 SGHNT and CDR2 YYREEE (reference sequence). The V end was cut by 4 bases, the J end by 0 bases, with 16 bases between. The CDR3 DNA follows: TGTGCCAGCAGCCCCCACTGGACACAGCCTAACTATGGCTACACCTTC. Encoded protein: CASSPHWTQPNYGYTF.

V gene TRBV21-1 combines with J gene TRBJ1-6; TRBD1, as called in the table, went unchecked against the DNA. TRBV21-1 is recorded as a pseudogene. The CDR3 covers 14 residues. CDR3 protein: CASTDRVDNSPLHF. The DNA of the CDR3 is TGTGCCAGCACTGACAGGGTCGATAATTCACCCCTCCACTTT.

This rearrangement joins TRBV29-1 to TRBJ2-7; possible D gene TRBD2, 6 bases. This CDR3 has 15 residues. V was trimmed by 7 bases and J by 6 bases, leaving 25 bases between them. CDR1 is SQVTM and CDR2 is ANQGSEA in the germline V gene. This CDR3 reads CSGRGRWGSWGEQYF. CDR3 DNA sequence: TGCAGCGGGAGGGGTAGGTGGGGTTCGTGGGGCGAGCAGTACTTC.

This clone was seen a single time. The chain links TRBV6-1 to TRBJ1-5; D not certain. There are 13 residues in the CDR3. V was pared by 4 bases and J by 6 bases, with 10 bases between. Germline values: CDR1 MNHNS, CDR2 SASEGT. The CDR3 loop is CASSAEGGQPQHF. CDR3 bases: TGTGCCAGCAGTGCCGAGGGAGGTCAGCCCCAGCATTTT.

The genes are TRBV7-2 and TRBJ1-3, with D possibly matching TRBD1 (6 bases). Germline V gene data show CDR1 as SGHTA and CDR2 as FQGNSA. The CDR3 totals 15 residues. V lost 5 bases to trimming and J lost 3 bases, with 14 bases between them. The CDR3 reads CASSPGTMVGNTIYF. The CDR3, as DNA: TGTGCCAGCAGCCCCGGGACAATGGTTGGAAACACCATATATTTT.

This chain uses TRBV5-4 with TRBJ2-7; 9 bases agree with TRBD1. CDR1 is SGHNT, CDR2 YYREEE, per germline (reference sequence). CDR3 length: 15 residues. Germline trimming cut 4 bases from V and 5 bases from J; bases unmatched to any gene: 10. This CDR3 reads CASSPGTGQTHEQYF. The CDR3 nucleotides are TGTGCCAGCAGCCCCGGGACAGGGCAGACCCACGAGCAGTACTTC.

The rearrangement links TRBV5-1 to TRBJ1-2; D is undetermined. Per germline, CDR1 SGHRS and CDR2 YFSETQ. V was cut by 4 bases and J by 4 bases, with 11 bases left in between. This CDR3 has 13 amino acids. The CDR3 sequence is CASSVETGYGYTF. In DNA form, the CDR3 reads TGCGCCAGCAGCGTGGAAACGGGCTATGGCTACACCTTC.

The rearrangement joins TRBV5-1 to TRBJ1-1; 9 bases match TRBD1. This CDR3 is 15 amino acids long. Trimming took 4 bases from V and 4 from J; bases not matched to a gene: 8. CDR1 is SGHRS and CDR2 is YFSETQ in the germline V gene. DNA of the CDR3: TGCGCCAGCAGCACGCGACCGGACAGGGGCACTGAAGCTTTCTTT. Amino acids: CASSTRPDRGTEAFF.

This chain joins TRBV5-1 and TRBJ2-1; perhaps TRBD2 as D (5 bases). Germline V lookup: CDR1 SGHRS, CDR2 YFSETQ. The CDR3 is 14 amino acids. Trimming cost V 0 bases and J 7 bases, with 11 bases left between them. CDR3 in DNA: TGCGCCAGCAGCTTGGGGCTAGCCGGGAATGAGCAGTTCTTC. Amino acids: CASSLGLAGNEQFF. Filled out from reference TRBV5-1 and TRBJ2-1, the complete variable domain reads KAGVTQTPRYLIKTRGQQVTLSCSPISGHRSVSWYQQTPGQGLQFLFEYFSETQRNKGNFPGRFSGRQFSNSRSEMNVSTLELGDSALYLCASSLGLAGNEQFFGPGTRLTVL.

This rearrangement joins TRBV30 to TRBJ1-5, with a possible D match to TRBD1 (5 bases). The germline V and J ends were trimmed by 3 bases and 1 base, with 13 bases remaining between them. CDR3 length: 15 amino acids. Germline V gene lookup returns CDR1 GTSNPN and CDR2 SVGIG (reference sequence). Here the CDR3 reads CAWSPGKVSNQPQHF. The CDR3 DNA reads as TGTGCCTGGAGCCCAGGGAAGGTGAGCAATCAGCCCCAGCATTTT.

The gene calls are TRBV15 and TRBJ1-5; D is perhaps TRBD1 (6 bases). Germline loops: CDR1 LNHNV, CDR2 YYDKDF (reference sequence). V lost 5 bases and J 0 bases, leaving 11 bases between the germline ends. The CDR3 is 15 amino acids. CDR3 DNA: TGTGCCACCAGCCCCGGACAGAATAGCAATCAGCCCCAGCATTTT. Translation gives CATSPGQNSNQPQHF. Based on the CDR3 plus reference TRBV15 and TRBJ1-5, the full variable domain is DAMVIQNPRYQVTQFGKPVTLSCSQTLNHNVMYWYQQKSSQAPKLLFHYYDKDFNNEADTPDNFQSRRPNTSFCFLDIRSPGLGDTAMYLCATSPGQNSNQPQHFGDGTRLSIL.

The chain recombines TRBV23-1 with TRBJ2-7; TRBD1 aligns across 10 bases. TRBV23-1 is marked as an open reading frame, function uncertain. The V segment lost 10 bases and the J segment 3 bases; nucleotides outside the gene matches: 15. CDR3 size: 16 residues. The CDR3 reads CATQFDGTGADYEQYF. For the CDR3, the DNA is TGCGCCACCCAATTTGACGGGACAGGGGCCGACTACGAGCAGTACTTC.

The chain has TRBV5-1 and TRBJ2-3; D possibly corresponds to TRBD2 (6 bases). Trimming left V 4 bases short and J 3 bases short, with 12 bases between. The germline V gene encodes CDR1 SGHRS and CDR2 YFSETQ. This CDR3 is 14 amino acids long. CDR3 sequence (DNA): TGCGCCAGCAGCAACAGACTAGGAACAGATACGCAGTATTTT. It is translated as CASSNRLGTDTQYF.

This rearrangement joins TRBV11-3 to TRBJ2-7; 12 bases are a match to TRBD1. Trimming cost V 5 bases and J 6 bases; bases outside gene matches: 8. Germline lookup yields CDR1 SGHNT and CDR2 YENEEA. This CDR3 is 15 amino acids long. The CDR3 loop is CASSKGQGAPGEQYF. The DNA for the CDR3 is TGTGCCAGCAGCAAGGGACAGGGGGCCCCCGGCGAGCAGTACTTC.

The V and J genes are TRBV7-9 and TRBJ1-1; 7 bases are a match to TRBD1. CDR1 is SEHNR and CDR2 is FQNEAQ in the germline V gene (reference sequence). This CDR3 region has 15 residues. Trimming cost V 1 base and J 1 base; bases outside gene matches: 3. The CDR3 protein is CASSLGGQQNTEAFF. The CDR3, as DNA: TGTGCCAGCAGCTTAGGGGGACAGCAGAACACTGAAGCTTTCTTT.

This clone was found once. The CDR3 spells CASSPDRVYEQYF. CDR3 bases: TGTGCCAGCAGCCCGGACAGGGTCTACGAGCAGTACTTC. V and J are TRBV5-5 and TRBJ2-7, with TRBD1 matching 8 bases. CDR1 and CDR2 from the germline V gene are SGHKS and YYEKEE (reference sequence). Trimming took 4 bases from V and 3 from J; bases not matched to a gene: 3. The CDR3 contains 13 residues.